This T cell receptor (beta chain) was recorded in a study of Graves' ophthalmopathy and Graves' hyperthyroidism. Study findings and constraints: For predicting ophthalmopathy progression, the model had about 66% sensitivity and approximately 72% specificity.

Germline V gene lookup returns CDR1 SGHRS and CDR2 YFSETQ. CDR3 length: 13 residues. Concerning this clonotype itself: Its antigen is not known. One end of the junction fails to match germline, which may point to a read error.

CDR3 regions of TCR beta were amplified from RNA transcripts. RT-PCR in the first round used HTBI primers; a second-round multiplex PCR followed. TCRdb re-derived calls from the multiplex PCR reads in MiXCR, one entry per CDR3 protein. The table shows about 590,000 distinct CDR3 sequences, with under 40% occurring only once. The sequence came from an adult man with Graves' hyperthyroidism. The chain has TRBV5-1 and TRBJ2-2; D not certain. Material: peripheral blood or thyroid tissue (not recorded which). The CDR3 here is CAGSPAPTGELFF. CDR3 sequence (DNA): TGCGCCGGCAGTCCGGCCCCCACCGGGGAGCTGTTTTTT.